The clone carrying this TCR beta chain has just a few counts. Its matching antigen is unknown. It was from 20,000 to 1,000,000 sorted cells, with 10%, 30% or 50% RNA, that naive CD8 libraries came. In the sort, naive CD8 T cells were defined as CD8+CD4-CCR7+CD45RA+. Both previously described methods and listed TCR primers were employed to make bulk TCR libraries. MiXCR, run by TCRdb on the PCR reads, gives a single entry per CDR3 protein. The sample has 490,000 or so distinct CDR3 sequences, about a fifth seen once. This record belongs to a study of molecular identifiers for immune sequencing clone quantification. Findings of the study overall: Spiked Jurkat TCR RNA equivalent to one cell reportedly surfaced among about 1 million naive cells.

The sample consisted of naive CD8+ T cells from blood, with Jurkat cell RNA spiked in. This sample's subset: FACS-sorted CD8+CD4-CCR7+CD45RA+ naive T cells. This TCR came from a human donor in good health. Some libraries in this study had Jurkat cell RNA spiked in.

Here the CDR3 reads CASSQETPSEQYF. CDR3 bases: TGCGCCAGCAGCCAAGAAACCCCCTCCGAGCAGTACTTC. The chain has TRBV4-3 and TRBJ2-7, with no clear D. Trimming took off 0 bases at V and 6 bases at J, with 9 bases between the two ends. The CDR3 spans 13 residues. Germline CDR1 is LGHNA and CDR2 is YSLEER.